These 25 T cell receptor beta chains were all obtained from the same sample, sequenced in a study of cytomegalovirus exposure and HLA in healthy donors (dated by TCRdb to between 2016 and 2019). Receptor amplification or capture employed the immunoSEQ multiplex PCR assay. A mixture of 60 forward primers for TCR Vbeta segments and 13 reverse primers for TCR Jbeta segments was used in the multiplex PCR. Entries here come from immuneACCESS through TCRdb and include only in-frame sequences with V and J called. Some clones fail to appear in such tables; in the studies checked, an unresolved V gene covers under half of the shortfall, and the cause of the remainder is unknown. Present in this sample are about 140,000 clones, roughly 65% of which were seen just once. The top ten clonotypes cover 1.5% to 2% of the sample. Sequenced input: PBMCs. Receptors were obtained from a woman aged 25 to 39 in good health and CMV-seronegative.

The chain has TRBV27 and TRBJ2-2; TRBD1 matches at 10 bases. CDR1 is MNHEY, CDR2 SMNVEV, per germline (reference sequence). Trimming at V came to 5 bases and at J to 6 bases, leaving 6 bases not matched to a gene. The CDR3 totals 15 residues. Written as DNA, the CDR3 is TGTGCCAGCAGTAACCGGGACAGGGGTCCCGGGGAGCTGTTTTTT. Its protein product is CASSNRDRGPGELFF.

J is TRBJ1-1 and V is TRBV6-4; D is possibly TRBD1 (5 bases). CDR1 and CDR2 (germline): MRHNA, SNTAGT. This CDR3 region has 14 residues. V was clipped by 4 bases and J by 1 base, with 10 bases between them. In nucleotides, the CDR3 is TGTGCCAGCAGTGCGGACGGGGGGAACACTGAAGCTTTCTTT. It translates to CASSADGGNTEAFF.

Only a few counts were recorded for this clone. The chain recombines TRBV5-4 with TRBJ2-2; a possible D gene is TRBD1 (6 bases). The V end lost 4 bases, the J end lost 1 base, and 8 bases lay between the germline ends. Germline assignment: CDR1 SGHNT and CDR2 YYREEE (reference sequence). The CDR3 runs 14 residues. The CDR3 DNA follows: TGTGCCAGCAGCCCGGGACAGAACACCGGGGAGCTGTTTTTT. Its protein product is CASSPGQNTGELFF.

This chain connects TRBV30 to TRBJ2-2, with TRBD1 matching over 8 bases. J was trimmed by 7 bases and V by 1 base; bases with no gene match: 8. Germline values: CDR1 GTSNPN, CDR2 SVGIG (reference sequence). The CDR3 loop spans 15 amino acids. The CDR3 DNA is TGTGCCTGGAGTGCATTACAGGGGGAGAGCGGGGAGCTGTTTTTT. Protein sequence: CAWSALQGESGELFF.

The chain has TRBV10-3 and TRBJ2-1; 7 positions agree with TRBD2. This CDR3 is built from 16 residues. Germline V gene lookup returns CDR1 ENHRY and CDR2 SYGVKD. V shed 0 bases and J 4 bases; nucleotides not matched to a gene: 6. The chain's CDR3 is CAISESWLAAYNEQFF. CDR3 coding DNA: TGTGCCATCAGTGAGTCCTGGCTAGCGGCTTACAATGAGCAGTTCTTC.

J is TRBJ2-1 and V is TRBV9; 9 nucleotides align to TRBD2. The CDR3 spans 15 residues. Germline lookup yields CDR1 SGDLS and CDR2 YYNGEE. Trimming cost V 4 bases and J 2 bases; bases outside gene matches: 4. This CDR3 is CASSPVAGAYNEQFF. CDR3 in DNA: TGTGCCAGCAGCCCGGTAGCGGGGGCCTACAATGAGCAGTTCTTC.

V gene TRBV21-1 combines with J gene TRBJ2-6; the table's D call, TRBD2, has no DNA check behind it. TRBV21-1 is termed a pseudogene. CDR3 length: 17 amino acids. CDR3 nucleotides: TGTGCCAGCAGCAAATCCCGGGGAAGATCTGGGGCCAACGTCCTGACTTTC. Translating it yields CASSKSRGRSGANVLTF.

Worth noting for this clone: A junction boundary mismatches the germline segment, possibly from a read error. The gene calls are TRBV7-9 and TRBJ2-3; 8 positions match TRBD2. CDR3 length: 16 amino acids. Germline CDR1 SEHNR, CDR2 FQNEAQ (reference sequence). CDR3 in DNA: TGTTCCAGCGGCGCGTCGACGGGACTAGGCACAGATACGCAGTATTTT. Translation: CSSGASTGLGTDTQYF.

The CDR3 nucleotides are TGTGCCAGCAGCGTAGGGGGGACAGGGCAATACGAGCAGTACGTC. It translates to CASSVGGTGQYEQYV. This chain links TRBV9 with TRBJ2-7; 9 bases agree with TRBD1. J lost 4 bases, V lost 0 bases, and 5 bases had no gene match. The V gene's germline CDR1 is SGDLS and CDR2 YYNGEE. This CDR3 spans 15 amino acids.

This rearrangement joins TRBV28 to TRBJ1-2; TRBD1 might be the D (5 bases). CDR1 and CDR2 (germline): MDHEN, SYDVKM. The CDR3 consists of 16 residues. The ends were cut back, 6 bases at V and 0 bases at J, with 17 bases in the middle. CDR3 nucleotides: TGTGCCAGCAGCATCCCCGGGACTTTTTCTAACTATGGCTACACCTTC. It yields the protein CASSIPGTFSNYGYTF.

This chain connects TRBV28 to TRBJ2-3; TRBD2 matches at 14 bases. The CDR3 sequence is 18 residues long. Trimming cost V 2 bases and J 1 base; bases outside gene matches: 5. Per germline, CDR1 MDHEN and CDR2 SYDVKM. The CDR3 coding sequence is TGTGCCAGCAGTTTACCGGGACTAGCGGGAGAGGGCACAGATACGCAGTATTTT. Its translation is CASSLPGLAGEGTDTQYF.

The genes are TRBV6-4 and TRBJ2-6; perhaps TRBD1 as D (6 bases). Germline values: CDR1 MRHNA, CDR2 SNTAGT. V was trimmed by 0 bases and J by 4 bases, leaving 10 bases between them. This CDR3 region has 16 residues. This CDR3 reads CASSDSNRAGANVLTF. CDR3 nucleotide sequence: TGTGCCAGCAGTGACTCGAACAGGGCCGGGGCCAACGTCCTGACTTTC.

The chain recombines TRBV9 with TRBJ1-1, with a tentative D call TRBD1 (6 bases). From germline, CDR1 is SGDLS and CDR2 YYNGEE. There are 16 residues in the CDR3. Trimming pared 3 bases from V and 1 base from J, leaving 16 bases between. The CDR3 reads CASSARSLGGNTEAFF. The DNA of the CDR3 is TGTGCCAGCAGCGCAAGGTCCCTAGGGGGGAACACTGAAGCTTTCTTT.

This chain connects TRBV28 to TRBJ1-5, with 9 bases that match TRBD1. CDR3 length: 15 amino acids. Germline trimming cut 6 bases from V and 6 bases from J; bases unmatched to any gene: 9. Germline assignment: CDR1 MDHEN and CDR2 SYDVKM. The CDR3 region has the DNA TGTGCCAGCAGGCCCCCACAGGGGGCCCCTCAGCCCCAGCATTTT. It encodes CASRPPQGAPQPQHF.

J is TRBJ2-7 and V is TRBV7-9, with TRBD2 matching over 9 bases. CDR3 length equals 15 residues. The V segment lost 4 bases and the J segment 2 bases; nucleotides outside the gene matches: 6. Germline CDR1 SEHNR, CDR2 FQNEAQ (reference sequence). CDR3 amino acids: CASSSRTSVTYEQYF. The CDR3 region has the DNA TGTGCCAGCAGCTCCAGGACTAGCGTAACCTACGAGCAGTACTTC. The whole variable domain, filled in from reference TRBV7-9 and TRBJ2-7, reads DTGVSQNPRHKITKRGQNVTFRCDPISEHNRLYWYRQTLGQGPEFLTYFQNEAQLEKSRLLSDRFSAERPKGSFSTLEIQRTEQGDSAMYLCASSSRTSVTYEQYFGPGTRLTVT.

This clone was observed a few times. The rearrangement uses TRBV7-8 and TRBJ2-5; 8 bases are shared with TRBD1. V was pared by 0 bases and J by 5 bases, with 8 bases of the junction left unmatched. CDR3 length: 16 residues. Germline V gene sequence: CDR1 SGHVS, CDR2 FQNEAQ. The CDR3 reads CASSLALAGGVETQYF. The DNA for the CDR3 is TGTGCCAGCAGCTTAGCGCTGGCAGGGGGCGTCGAGACCCAGTACTTC.

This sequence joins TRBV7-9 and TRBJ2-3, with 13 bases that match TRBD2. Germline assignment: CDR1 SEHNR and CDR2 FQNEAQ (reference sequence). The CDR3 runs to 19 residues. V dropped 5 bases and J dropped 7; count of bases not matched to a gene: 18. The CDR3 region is CASSRTSGGAGLEWNTQYF. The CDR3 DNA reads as TGTGCCAGCAGCCGAACTAGCGGGGGGGCCGGATTGGAATGGAATACGCAGTATTTT.

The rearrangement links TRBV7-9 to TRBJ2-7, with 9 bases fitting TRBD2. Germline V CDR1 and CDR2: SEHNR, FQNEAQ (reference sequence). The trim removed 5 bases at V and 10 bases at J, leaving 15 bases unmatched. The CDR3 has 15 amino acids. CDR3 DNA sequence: TGTGCCAGCAGCATTACCCTAGCGGGACACTTGTCTCAGTACTTC. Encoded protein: CASSITLAGHLSQYF. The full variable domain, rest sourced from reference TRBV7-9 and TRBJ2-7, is DTGVSQNPRHKITKRGQNVTFRCDPISEHNRLYWYRQTLGQGPEFLTYFQNEAQLEKSRLLSDRFSAERPKGSFSTLEIQRTEQGDSAMYLCASSITLAGHLSQYFGPGTRLTVT.

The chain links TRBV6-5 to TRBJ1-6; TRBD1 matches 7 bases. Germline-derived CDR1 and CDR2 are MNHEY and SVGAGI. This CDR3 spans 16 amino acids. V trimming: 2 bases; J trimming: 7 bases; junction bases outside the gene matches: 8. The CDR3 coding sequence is TGTGCCAGCAGTTACCGAGGACAGGTGGGGAATTCACCCCTCCACTTT. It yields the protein CASSYRGQVGNSPLHF.

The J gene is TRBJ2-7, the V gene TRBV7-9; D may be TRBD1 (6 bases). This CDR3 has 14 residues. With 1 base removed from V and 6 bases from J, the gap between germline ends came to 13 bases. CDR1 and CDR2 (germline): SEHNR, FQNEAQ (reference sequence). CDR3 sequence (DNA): TGTGCCAGCAGCTTAGGCAGGGGCGCGGGCGAGCAGTACTTC. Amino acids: CASSLGRGAGEQYF.

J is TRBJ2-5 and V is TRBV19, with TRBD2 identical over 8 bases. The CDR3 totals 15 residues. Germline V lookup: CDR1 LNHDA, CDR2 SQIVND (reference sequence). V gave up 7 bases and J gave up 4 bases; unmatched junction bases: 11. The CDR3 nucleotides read TGTGCCAGTACCTACAGCGGGAGTGGCGGAGAGACCCAGTACTTC. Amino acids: CASTYSGSGGETQYF.

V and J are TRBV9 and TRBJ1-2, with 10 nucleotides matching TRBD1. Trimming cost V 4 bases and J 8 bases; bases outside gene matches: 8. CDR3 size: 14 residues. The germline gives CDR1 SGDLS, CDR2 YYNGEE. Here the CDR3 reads CASSRDRGGNGYTF. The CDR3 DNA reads TGTGCCAGCAGCCGGGACAGGGGTGGAAACGGCTACACCTTC.

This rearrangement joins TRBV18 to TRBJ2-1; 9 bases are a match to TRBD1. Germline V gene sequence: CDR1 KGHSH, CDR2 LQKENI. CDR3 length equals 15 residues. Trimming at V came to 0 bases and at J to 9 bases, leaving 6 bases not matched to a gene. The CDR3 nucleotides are TGTGCCAGCTCACCACCGGGGACAGGGATCGGTGAGCAGTTCTTC. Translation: CASSPPGTGIGEQFF.

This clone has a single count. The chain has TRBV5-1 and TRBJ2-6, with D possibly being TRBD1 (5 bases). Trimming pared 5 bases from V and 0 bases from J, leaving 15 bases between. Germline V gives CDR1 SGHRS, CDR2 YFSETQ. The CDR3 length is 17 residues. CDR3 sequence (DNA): TGCGCCAGCAGTCCCCAGGGTATATTCTCTGGGGCCAACGTCCTGACTTTC. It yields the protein CASSPQGIFSGANVLTF.

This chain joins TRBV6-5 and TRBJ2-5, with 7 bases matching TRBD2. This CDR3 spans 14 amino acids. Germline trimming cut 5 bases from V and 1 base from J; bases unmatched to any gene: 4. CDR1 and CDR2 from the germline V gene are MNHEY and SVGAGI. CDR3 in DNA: TGTGCCAGCAGTACGGGACTACCCCAAGAGACCCAGTACTTC. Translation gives CASSTGLPQETQYF.